This T cell receptor beta chain appears in the sequencing data of a study of blood T cell repertoires in COVID-19. Study-wide background: The United States, Italy and Spain were the sources of the acute and convalescent COVID-19 samples. PBMCs, B-cell-depleted T cells, or T cells provided the cDNA or gDNA that made up the material.

Per the original methods: Nucleated cell counts were estimated from reference gene primer amplification. Generated by immunoSEQ multiplex PCR, the TCRdb table keeps only in-frame clones and is missing some. That table is the source of V, J and clone size, and D and trimming were worked out from the DNA. This repertoire shows about 26,000 clones, 82% found once; its top ten account for more than 1.5%. Trimming at V came to 6 bases and at J to 2 bases, leaving 4 bases not matched to a gene. The CDR3 loop spans 14 amino acids. Looked up from germline, CDR1 is WSHSY and CDR2 is SAAADI. The genes are TRBV10-2 and TRBJ2-3; 8 bases agree with TRBD2. The receptor comes from a man at least 80 years old with active or convalescent COVID-19. The sequenced material came from peripheral blood. The CDR3 DNA reads TGCGCCAGCAGCGGGGGGGCTATCACAGATACGCAGTATTTT. Protein: CASSGGAITDTQYF.